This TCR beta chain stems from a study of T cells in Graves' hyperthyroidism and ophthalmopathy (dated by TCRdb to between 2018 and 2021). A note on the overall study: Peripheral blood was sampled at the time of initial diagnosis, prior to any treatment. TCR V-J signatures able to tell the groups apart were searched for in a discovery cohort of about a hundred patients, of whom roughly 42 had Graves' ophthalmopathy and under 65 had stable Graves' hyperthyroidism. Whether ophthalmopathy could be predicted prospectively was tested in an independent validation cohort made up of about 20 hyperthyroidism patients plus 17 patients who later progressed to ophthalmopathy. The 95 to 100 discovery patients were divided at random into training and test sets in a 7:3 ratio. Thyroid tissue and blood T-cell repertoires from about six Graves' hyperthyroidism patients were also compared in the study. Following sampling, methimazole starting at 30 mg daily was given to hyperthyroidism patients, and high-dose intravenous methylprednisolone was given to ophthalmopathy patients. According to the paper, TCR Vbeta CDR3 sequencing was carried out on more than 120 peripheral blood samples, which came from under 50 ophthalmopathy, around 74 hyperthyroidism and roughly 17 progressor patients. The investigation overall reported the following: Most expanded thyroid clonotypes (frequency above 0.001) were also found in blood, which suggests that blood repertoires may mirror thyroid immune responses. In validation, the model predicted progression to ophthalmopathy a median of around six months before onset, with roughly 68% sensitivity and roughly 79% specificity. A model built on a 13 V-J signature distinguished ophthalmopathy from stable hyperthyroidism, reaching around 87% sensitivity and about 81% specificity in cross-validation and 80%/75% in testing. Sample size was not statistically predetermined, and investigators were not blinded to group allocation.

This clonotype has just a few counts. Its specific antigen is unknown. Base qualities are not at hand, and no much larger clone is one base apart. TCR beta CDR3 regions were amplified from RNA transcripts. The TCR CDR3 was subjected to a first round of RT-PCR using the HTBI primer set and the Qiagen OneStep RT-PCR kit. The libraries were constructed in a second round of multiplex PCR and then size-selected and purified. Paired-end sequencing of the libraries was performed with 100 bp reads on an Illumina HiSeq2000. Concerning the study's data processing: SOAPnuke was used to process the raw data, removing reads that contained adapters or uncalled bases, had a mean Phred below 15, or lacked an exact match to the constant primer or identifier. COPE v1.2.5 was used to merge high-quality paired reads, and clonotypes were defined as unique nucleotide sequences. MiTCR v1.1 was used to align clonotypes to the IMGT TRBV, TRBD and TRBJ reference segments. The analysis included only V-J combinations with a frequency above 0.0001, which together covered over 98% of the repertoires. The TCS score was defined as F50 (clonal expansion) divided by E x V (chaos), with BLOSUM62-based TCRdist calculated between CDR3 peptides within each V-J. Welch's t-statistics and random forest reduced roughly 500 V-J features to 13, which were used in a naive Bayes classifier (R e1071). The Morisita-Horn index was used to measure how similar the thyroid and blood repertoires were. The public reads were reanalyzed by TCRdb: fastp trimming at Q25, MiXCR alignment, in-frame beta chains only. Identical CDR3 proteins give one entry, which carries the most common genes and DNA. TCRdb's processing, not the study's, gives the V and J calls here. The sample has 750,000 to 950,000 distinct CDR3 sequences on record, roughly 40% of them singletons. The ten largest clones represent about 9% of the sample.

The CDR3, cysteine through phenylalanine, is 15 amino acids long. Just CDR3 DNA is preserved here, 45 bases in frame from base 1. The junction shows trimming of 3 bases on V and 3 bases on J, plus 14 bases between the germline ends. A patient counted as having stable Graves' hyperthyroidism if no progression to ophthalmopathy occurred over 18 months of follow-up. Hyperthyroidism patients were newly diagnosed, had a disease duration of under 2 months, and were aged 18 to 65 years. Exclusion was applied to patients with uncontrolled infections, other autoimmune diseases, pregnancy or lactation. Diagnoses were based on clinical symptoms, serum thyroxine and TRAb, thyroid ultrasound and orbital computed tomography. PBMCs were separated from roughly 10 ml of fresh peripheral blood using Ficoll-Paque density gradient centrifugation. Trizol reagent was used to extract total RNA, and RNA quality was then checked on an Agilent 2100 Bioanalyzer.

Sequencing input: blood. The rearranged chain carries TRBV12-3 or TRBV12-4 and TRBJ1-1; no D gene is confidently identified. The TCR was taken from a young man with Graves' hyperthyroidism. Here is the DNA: TGTGCCAGCAGTTTTACGGCGGGGTCGTACACTGAAGCTTTCTTT. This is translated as CASSFTAGSYTEAFF.